This entry features one T cell receptor beta chain sequence. The antigen is unknown. TCRdb ran MiXCR on the 5' RACE reads and lists one entry per CDR3 protein. The data hold around 380,000 distinct CDR3 sequences, with 28% observed a single time. The data are from a study of identical twins' blood T cells. Study conclusions and caveats: Twin similarity might stem from environmental factors, not only genetics. Shared CDR3 clonotype counts tracked mainly the product of cloneset sizes.

This CDR3 region has 15 residues. Germline lookup yields CDR1 SQVTM and CDR2 ANQGSEA. V was shortened by 1 base and J by 2 bases, with 12 bases between the two germline ends. This TCR was recovered from a woman aged 18 to 49 in good health. The chain has TRBV29-1 and TRBJ1-3; D remains ambiguous. Specimen: PBMCs. The CDR3 spells CSVEARGVAGNTIYF. In DNA form, the CDR3 reads TGCAGCGTTGAAGCCCGGGGAGTTGCTGGAAACACCATATATTTT.